What follows are 25 T cell receptor beta chains derived from one specimen sequenced in a study of blood T cells in healthy people across ages. A second PCR, run for roughly 7 to 12 cycles, used a sample-barcoded 5' primer plus a J-beta primer mix. TCRdb ran MiXCR on the 5' RACE reads and lists one entry per CDR3 protein. This table has about 1.5 million distinct CDR3 sequences, roughly 43% appearing once. The sequenced material came from blood. The source of these receptors is a woman between 18 and 29 years old in good health.

The genes are TRBV7-3 and TRBJ2-7, with 12 bases matching TRBD2. The trim removed 5 bases at V and 0 bases at J, leaving 8 bases unmatched. CDR1 and CDR2 (germline): SGHTA, FQGTGA. The CDR3 runs to 17 residues. CDR3 sequence (DNA): TGTGCCAGCAGCCTGACCCCGACTAGCGGGAGCTCCTACGAGCAGTACTTC. Translating it yields CASSLTPTSGSSYEQYF.

The chain employs TRBV18 and TRBJ1-4, with 10 positions matching TRBD1. V lost 4 bases, J lost 8 bases, and 7 bases stayed unmatched. Germline CDR1 KGHSH, CDR2 LQKENI. This CDR3 spans 15 amino acids. This CDR3 reads CASSRPGTGVEKLFF. Written as DNA, the CDR3 is TGTGCCAGCTCACGCCCCGGGACAGGGGTAGAAAAACTGTTTTTT.

This clonotype was seen a handful of times. The chain employs TRBV3-1 and TRBJ2-2; 10 bases line up with TRBD1. V lost 5 bases and J lost 8; bases outside the gene matches: 8. The V gene's germline CDR1 is LGHDT and CDR2 YNNKEL (reference sequence). The CDR3 contains 15 residues. The CDR3 loop is CASSERQGARGELFF. The CDR3 coding sequence is TGTGCCAGCAGCGAGAGACAGGGGGCGAGGGGGGAGCTGTTTTTT.

In this sample, this clonotype turned up a few times. This chain joins TRBV12-3 or TRBV12-4 and TRBJ2-2; 12 bases line up with TRBD2. This CDR3 region has 16 residues. Trimming took 5 bases from V and 7 from J; bases not matched to a gene: 8. The CDR3 DNA reads TGTGCCAGCAGTCCTAGACTAGCGGGGGATCTCGGGGAGCTGTTTTTT. Protein product: CASSPRLAGDLGELFF.

V and J are TRBV4-1 and TRBJ2-1; D might be TRBD2 (6 bases). Germline-derived CDR1 and CDR2 are MGHRA and YSYEKL. With 3 bases removed from V and 0 bases from J, the gap between germline ends came to 12 bases. There are 16 residues in the CDR3. The CDR3 DNA sequence: TGCGCCAGCAGCCAGGGGACTCAGAGCTCCTACAATGAGCAGTTCTTC. Protein sequence: CASSQGTQSSYNEQFF.

V gene TRBV29-1 combines with J gene TRBJ1-2, with D hard to call. V lost 6 bases to trimming and J lost 1 base, with 21 bases between them. The CDR3 runs 16 residues. In germline, CDR1 is SQVTM, CDR2 ANQGSEA. CDR3 amino acids: CSVGFGPVNFNYGYTF. The CDR3 region has the DNA TGCAGCGTCGGTTTCGGGCCAGTGAATTTTAACTATGGCTACACCTTC. Looking up the rest from reference TRBV29-1 and TRBJ1-2 gives the full variable domain: SAVISQKPSRDICQRGTSLTIQCQVDSQVTMMFWYRQQPGQSLTLIATANQGSEATYESGFVIDKFPISRPNLTFSTLTVSNMSPEDSSIYLCSVGFGPVNFNYGYTFGSGTRLTVV.

The chain links TRBV12-3 or TRBV12-4 to TRBJ2-1, with 8 positions matching TRBD2. CDR3 length equals 16 residues. V lost 5 bases to trimming and J lost 0 bases; unmatched junction nucleotides: 6. CDR3 loop: CASSPLGTSSYNEQFF. CDR3 nucleotide sequence: TGTGCCAGCAGTCCCCTGGGGACTAGCTCCTACAATGAGCAGTTCTTC.

This clonotype occurred a few times. This chain joins TRBV7-9 and TRBJ2-3; TRBD2 agrees at 9 bases. CDR3 length equals 16 residues. From germline, CDR1 is SEHNR and CDR2 FQNEAQ (reference sequence). Trimming took 2 bases from V and 4 from J; bases not matched to a gene: 7. The DNA of the CDR3 is TGTGCCAGCAGCTTACTAGCGGGAAAAGCCGCAGATACGCAGTATTTT. This encodes CASSLLAGKAADTQYF.

The J gene is TRBJ2-7, the V gene TRBV12-3 or TRBV12-4; TRBD2 is a possible D gene (5 bases). Between the trimmed V and J ends, which lost 7 bases and 3 bases, there was a span of 13 bases. CDR3 length: 13 residues. DNA of the CDR3: TGTGCCAGCACCCCACGACGGGGCTACGAGCAGTACTTC. It codes for CASTPRRGYEQYF.

This sequence joins TRBV4-1 and TRBJ2-7; 10 nucleotides agree with TRBD2. Trimming cost V 4 bases and J 3 bases; bases outside gene matches: 9. Per germline, CDR1 MGHRA and CDR2 YSYEKL. The CDR3 length is 16 residues. The CDR3 loop reads CASSLILAGADYEQYF. In DNA form, the CDR3 reads TGCGCCAGCAGCCTTATCCTAGCGGGGGCCGACTACGAGCAGTACTTC.

This clonotype was recorded only once. V and J are TRBV28 and TRBJ2-2, with D possibly called TRBD1 or TRBD2 (5 bases each). The CDR3 contains 17 residues. Per the germline V gene, CDR1 is MDHEN and CDR2 is SYDVKM. V was shortened by 6 bases and J by 1 base, with 18 bases between the two germline ends. CDR3 loop: CASRWDRWGKNTGELFF. DNA for the CDR3: TGTGCCAGCAGATGGGATCGGTGGGGGAAGAACACCGGGGAGCTGTTTTTT.

This clonotype was picked up a small number of times. This chain links TRBV7-9 with TRBJ2-2, with D perhaps TRBD1 (5 bases). The CDR3 spans 14 residues. Trimming took 4 bases from V and 1 from J, leaving 7 bases between them. In germline, CDR1 is SEHNR, CDR2 FQNEAQ (reference sequence). The CDR3, as DNA: TGTGCCAGCAGCTCGACAGTGAACACCGGGGAGCTGTTTTTT. Its protein is CASSSTVNTGELFF.

The CDR3 DNA reads TGTGCCAGCAGCCGACAGGGCCTAGCGGAAAGGGACGAGCAGTTCTTC. Protein: CASSRQGLAERDEQFF. The chain carries TRBV6-4 and TRBJ2-1, with D perhaps matching TRBD1 or TRBD2 (7 bases each). Looked up from germline, CDR1 is MRHNA and CDR2 is SNTAGT. Trimming removed 6 bases from V and 10 bases from J, with 25 bases in between. This CDR3 contains 16 residues.

The chain is built from TRBV7-2 and TRBJ2-7; TRBD2 matches 7 bases. The length of the CDR3 is 16 residues. CDR1 is SGHTA, CDR2 FQGNSA, per germline. V lost 5 bases, J lost 0 bases, and 10 bases stayed unmatched. DNA for the CDR3: TGTGCCAGCAGCACCCGGAGCGGGGATAGCTCCTACGAGCAGTACTTC. Translation gives CASSTRSGDSSYEQYF.

This clonotype has just one count. This chain connects TRBV11-3 to TRBJ2-1; the D gene could be TRBD1 or TRBD2 (6 bases each). The CDR3 sequence is 13 residues long. Germline loops: CDR1 SGHNT, CDR2 YENEEA. V was shortened by 5 bases and J by 8 bases, with 13 bases between the two germline ends. For the CDR3, the DNA is TGTGCCAGCAGCGCGGGACAAAACGATGAGCAGTTCTTC. This translates into CASSAGQNDEQFF.

The chain combines TRBV11-2 with TRBJ1-1; D may be TRBD1 (6 bases). The CDR3 extends over 14 amino acids. V was shortened by 4 bases and J by 6 bases, with 15 bases between the two germline ends. Germline CDR1 and CDR2: SGHAT and FQNNGV. This CDR3 reads CASSSNRDSSEAFF. Here the CDR3 DNA reads TGTGCCAGCAGCTCGAACAGGGACTCCTCTGAAGCTTTCTTT.

J is TRBJ2-3 and V is TRBV12-3 or TRBV12-4, with D possibly TRBD2 on 6 matching bases. The V gene lost 5 bases and the J gene lost 15 bases, with 27 bases spanning the gap. The CDR3 loop spans 15 amino acids. The CDR3 nucleotides are TGTGCCAGCAGTCCTAGCGCGGGGAGCACAGATATGCAATATTTT. It is translated as CASSPSAGSTDMQYF.

A few counts support this clonotype. The genes are TRBV27 and TRBJ1-2; 7 bases align to TRBD1. V shed 4 bases, J shed 2 bases, and the junction held 4 bases outside the gene matches. The germline gives CDR1 MNHEY, CDR2 SMNVEV (reference sequence). This CDR3 is built from 14 residues. CDR3 nucleotides: TGTGCCAGCAGTTATCAGGGGGGGAACTATGGCTACACCTTC. This translates into CASSYQGGNYGYTF.

This clonotype has a handful of counts. The rearrangement joins TRBV5-1 to TRBJ2-7; TRBD1 matches at 8 bases. V dropped 4 bases and J dropped 3; count of bases not matched to a gene: 6. The V gene's germline CDR1 is SGHRS and CDR2 YFSETQ. The CDR3 totals 14 residues. For the CDR3, the DNA is TGCGCCAGCAGCATGACAGGGGTTCGCTACGAGCAGTACTTC. Amino acid sequence: CASSMTGVRYEQYF.

The rearrangement uses TRBV29-1 and TRBJ2-7; D not resolved. V was cut by 5 bases and J by 3 bases, with 8 bases left in between. Germline V CDR1 and CDR2: SQVTM, ANQGSEA. The CDR3 spans 11 residues. CDR3 in amino acids: CSVIVDYEQYF. The CDR3 DNA reads TGCAGCGTTATTGTAGACTACGAGCAGTACTTC.

The CDR3 nucleotides are TGTGCCAGCAGACCCCGGACTAGCGGGGTGAGCACAGATACGCAGTATTTT. Translating gives CASRPRTSGVSTDTQYF. The chain links TRBV6-2 or TRBV6-3 to TRBJ2-3; 12 bases agree with TRBD2. There are 17 residues in the CDR3. V gave up 6 bases and J gave up 0 bases; unmatched junction bases: 7. Germline V gives CDR1 MNHEY, CDR2 SVGEGT.

The chain has TRBV4-1 and TRBJ2-7; D may be TRBD2 (6 bases). Trimming shortened V by 3 bases and J by 2 bases, and 14 bases separated the two germline ends. CDR3 size: 15 residues. Germline loops: CDR1 MGHRA, CDR2 YSYEKL. In DNA, the CDR3 is TGCGCCAGCAGCCAGAGAAGCGGGCCAACCTACGAGCAGTACTTC. This sequence encodes CASSQRSGPTYEQYF.

The chain carries TRBV5-1 and TRBJ2-5, with unresolved D. Germline values: CDR1 SGHRS, CDR2 YFSETQ. The CDR3 totals 16 residues. Trimming stripped 0 bases from V and 11 bases from J, with 23 bases between. CDR3 sequence: CASSLAARLSYNEQYF. CDR3 bases: TGCGCCAGCAGCTTGGCCGCGAGGCTGTCCTACAATGAGCAGTACTTC.

This clonotype came up a few times. The chain has TRBV6-1 and TRBJ1-2; TRBD1 aligns across 9 bases. From germline, CDR1 is MNHNS and CDR2 SASEGT. The CDR3 totals 15 residues. V dropped 6 bases and J dropped 1; count of bases not matched to a gene: 6. CDR3: CASSAGQGLNYGYTF. CDR3 DNA sequence: TGTGCCAGCAGCGCGGGACAGGGCCTTAACTATGGCTACACCTTC.

The genes are TRBV4-2 and TRBJ2-3; no clear D gene. The germline V and J ends were trimmed by 2 bases and 5 bases, with 11 bases remaining between them. The CDR3 is 14 residues long. The germline V gene has CDR1 LGHNA and CDR2 YNFKEQ. The CDR3 here is CASSQISSEDTQYF. CDR3 bases: TGTGCCAGCAGCCAAATTTCCAGCGAAGATACGCAGTATTTT.